Below are 25 T cell receptor beta chains sequenced from a single sample in a study of shared clonotypes between healthy human individuals (dated by TCRdb to the early 2020s). The library was generated by the immunoSEQ multiplex PCR assay. Drawn from immuneACCESS, this table holds only the in-frame rearrangements with V and J called that TCRdb kept. Clones are partly lost; checked studies trace under half to an unresolved V gene and leave the rest unexplained. This sample comprises 400,000 to 600,000 clones, 79% of them detected only once. In total, the top ten clones hold 13% of the sample. The source material was PBMCs. These receptors were taken from a woman between 40 and 50 years old in good health. Some clones in this sample may be carry-over from other donors' samples.

The chain is built from TRBV7-2 and TRBJ2-7; weak D call: TRBD2 (6 bases). V was clipped by 1 base and J by 0 bases, with 10 bases between them. The CDR3 is made up of 15 amino acids. CDR1 SGHTA and CDR2 FQGNSA come from the germline V gene. The CDR3 spells CASSLGLATSYEQYF. In DNA form, the CDR3 reads TGTGCCAGCAGCTTAGGGCTAGCGACCTCCTACGAGCAGTACTTC. The whole variable domain, remainder taken from reference TRBV7-2 and TRBJ2-7, is GAGVSQSPSNKVTEKGKDVELRCDPISGHTALYWYRQSLGQGLEFLIYFQGNSAPDKSGLPSDRFSAERTGGSVSTLTIQRTQQEDSAVYLCASSLGLATSYEQYFGPGTRLTVT.

Written as DNA, the CDR3 is TGTGCCAGCAGTTCAACCACGACTAGCGGCACAGATACGCAGTATTTT. Its protein is CASSSTTTSGTDTQYF. The chain links TRBV28 to TRBJ2-3; 8 nucleotides align to TRBD2. Germline V CDR1 and CDR2: MDHEN, SYDVKM. V lost 4 bases to trimming and J lost 1 base; unmatched junction nucleotides: 7. The CDR3 consists of 16 residues.

In this sample, this clone turned up once. The chain links TRBV7-3 to TRBJ2-3; 10 nucleotides match TRBD1. CDR1 and CDR2 from the germline V gene are SGHTA and FQGTGA. The CDR3 is made up of 14 amino acids. V was pared by 7 bases and J by 1 base, with 2 bases of the junction left unmatched. DNA of the CDR3: TGTGCCAGCAAAGGGACAGGGGGCACAGATACGCAGTATTTT. Protein: CASKGTGGTDTQYF. Combining the CDR3 with reference TRBV7-3 and TRBJ2-3 gives the whole variable domain GAGVSQTPSNKVTEKGKYVELRCDPISGHTALYWYRQSLGQGPEFLIYFQGTGAADDSGLPNDRFFAVRPEGSVSTLKIQRTERGDSAVYLCASKGTGGTDTQYFGPGTRLTVL.

The chain recombines TRBV30 with TRBJ2-2; a possible D gene is TRBD1 (5 bases). With 0 bases removed from V and 6 bases from J, the gap between germline ends came to 11 bases. This CDR3 is 14 amino acids long. Germline loops: CDR1 GTSNPN, CDR2 SVGIG (reference sequence). The CDR3, as DNA: TGTGCCTGGAGTGTACGAACAGGCGCCGGGGAGCTGTTTTTT. It translates to CAWSVRTGAGELFF. Filled out from reference TRBV30 and TRBJ2-2, the complete variable domain reads SQTIHQWPATLVQPVGSPLSLECTVEGTSNPNLYWYRQAAGRGLQLLFYSVGIGQISSEVPQNLSASRPQDRQFILSSKKLLLSDSGFYLCAWSVRTGAGELFFGEGSRLTVL.

The chain carries TRBV7-6 and TRBJ2-2, with 10 bases aligning to TRBD2. CDR3 length equals 18 residues. J was trimmed by 5 bases and V by 1 base; bases with no gene match: 10. Per germline, CDR1 SGHVS and CDR2 FNYEAQ. CDR3 residues: CASSLGSSGRAQTGELFF. The DNA of the CDR3 is TGTGCCAGCAGCTTAGGGTCGAGCGGGAGGGCTCAAACCGGGGAGCTGTTTTTT. Full variable domain (rest looked up from reference TRBV7-6 and TRBJ2-2): GAGVSQSPRYKVTKRGQDVALRCDPISGHVSLYWYRQALGQGPEFLTYFNYEAQQDKSGLPNDRFSAERPEGSISTLTIQRTEQRDSAMYRCASSLGSSGRAQTGELFFGEGSRLTVL.

The rearrangement joins TRBV6-1 to TRBJ2-3; D remains unclear. CDR1 is MNHNS and CDR2 is SASEGT in the germline V gene. Trimming cost V 1 base and J 10 bases, with 12 bases left between them. The CDR3 is made up of 13 amino acids. CDR3 DNA: TGTGCCAGCAGTGAAGGCATCGGTCGTGCGCAGTATTTT. It encodes CASSEGIGRAQYF.

This clone came up a few times. The rearrangement links TRBV29-1 to TRBJ2-5, with D perhaps assigned TRBD1 or TRBD2 (5 bases each). The germline V and J ends were trimmed by 0 bases and 1 base, with 9 bases remaining between them. The CDR3 sequence is 14 residues long. Per the germline V gene, CDR1 is SQVTM and CDR2 is ANQGSEA. The CDR3 sequence is CSVEEGTGQETQYF. In DNA, the CDR3 is TGCAGCGTTGAAGAGGGGACGGGCCAAGAGACCCAGTACTTC.

V and J are TRBV5-1 and TRBJ1-5; D is possibly TRBD1 (5 bases). V lost 2 bases and J lost 3, with 12 bases in between. Germline values: CDR1 SGHRS, CDR2 YFSETQ. The CDR3 sequence is 15 residues long. The CDR3 coding sequence is TGCGCCAGCAGCTTCCTGGGAGGGGCCAATCAGCCCCAGCATTTT. Amino acids: CASSFLGGANQPQHF.

The chain joins TRBV28 to TRBJ2-7; 8 bases agree with TRBD2. The CDR3 totals 14 residues. Per germline, CDR1 MDHEN and CDR2 SYDVKM. After removal of 3 bases from V and 2 bases from J, the junction contained 3 bases not matched to a gene. CDR3 coding DNA: TGTGCCAGCAGTTTGGAGGGACTAGCCTACGAGCAGTACTTC. Translated: CASSLEGLAYEQYF.

This clone turned up a few times. V and J are TRBV6-1 and TRBJ2-5; TRBD1 matches at 11 bases. CDR3 length: 15 amino acids. Looked up from germline, CDR1 is MNHNS and CDR2 is SASEGT. The V segment lost 8 bases and the J segment 2 bases; nucleotides outside the gene matches: 7. CDR3 DNA sequence: TGTGCCAGCGCGGACGGGACAGGGGGACAAGAGACCCAGTACTTC. Amino acids: CASADGTGGQETQYF.

Note on this clone: The same CDR3 arises from other DNA sequences in this sample as well. The chain uses TRBV4-2 and TRBJ2-7, with 9 nucleotides matching TRBD2. This CDR3 is 14 amino acids long. The ends lost 4 bases at V and 3 bases at J; junction bases unmatched: 4. CDR1 and CDR2 from the germline V gene are LGHNA and YNFKEQ. The CDR3 is CASSPGLAVYEQYF. The CDR3 DNA reads TGTGCCAGCAGCCCGGGACTAGCAGTCTACGAGCAGTACTTC.

The chain links TRBV13 to TRBJ1-4; D unclear. Trimming took 0 bases from V and 7 from J, leaving 9 bases between them. The germline gives CDR1 PRHDT, CDR2 FYEKMQ (reference sequence). CDR3 length: 14 residues. DNA of the CDR3: TGTGCCAGCAGCTTAGGGGGCGCGAGTGAAAAACTGTTTTTT. Its translation: CASSLGGASEKLFF.

This clone has more than one count but fewer than ten. This chain uses TRBV10-2 with TRBJ2-3; 7 positions agree with TRBD2. This CDR3 spans 15 amino acids. Looked up from germline, CDR1 is WSHSY and CDR2 is SAAADI. V shed 4 bases and J 0 bases; nucleotides not matched to a gene: 4. The CDR3 bases are TGCGCCAGCAGTGTAACTAGCGAGAGCACAGATACGCAGTATTTT. This codes for CASSVTSESTDTQYF.

About this clone: A much more abundant neighbour one base away suggests this may be a read error. CDR3 DNA: TGTGCCAGCAATTCAAACCATCCCGGGGAGCTGTTTTTT. Protein: CASNSNHPGELFF. J is TRBJ2-2 and V is TRBV6-4; D unclear. The CDR3 length is 13 residues. The V gene's germline CDR1 is MRHNA and CDR2 SNTAGT. V was shortened by 7 bases and J by 6 bases, with 12 bases between the two germline ends.

The J gene is TRBJ2-1, the V gene TRBV4-1, with 9 bases that match TRBD2. J lost 7 bases, V lost 3 bases, and 10 bases had no gene match. This CDR3 contains 16 residues. Germline lookup yields CDR1 MGHRA and CDR2 YSYEKL. CDR3 sequence reads: CASSHSGTSKGNEQFF. The CDR3 bases are TGCGCCAGCAGCCATTCCGGGACTAGCAAGGGGAATGAGCAGTTCTTC.

The DNA of the CDR3 is TGTGCCAGCAGCCCCCCCGGGGATACGCAGTATTTT. Amino acids: CASSPPGDTQYF. The V and J genes are TRBV28 and TRBJ2-3; no reliable D call. CDR1 MDHEN and CDR2 SYDVKM come from the germline V gene. V dropped 6 bases and J dropped 6 bases, with 10 bases sitting between them. This CDR3 comprises 12 residues.

DNA of the CDR3: TGTGCCAGCAATCCCTCTATAGCGGGTGAGCAGTTCTTC. Its translation is CASNPSIAGEQFF. This rearrangement joins TRBV6-5 to TRBJ2-1; 7 bases are shared with TRBD2. The CDR3 totals 13 residues. The germline V gene has CDR1 MNHEY and CDR2 SVGAGI. V shed 7 bases and J 9 bases; nucleotides not matched to a gene: 9.

This clone was detected only a few times. The chain employs TRBV19 and TRBJ1-1; D is undetermined. Germline V gene sequence: CDR1 LNHDA, CDR2 SQIVND (reference sequence). This CDR3 comprises 14 residues. The V gene lost 5 bases and the J gene lost 4 bases, with 14 bases spanning the gap. The CDR3 nucleotides are TGTGCCAGTAGTGCAGCGCGCTTGGCCACTGAAGCTTTCTTT. It yields the protein CASSAARLATEAFF.

The chain combines TRBV6-1 with TRBJ2-2; 7 nucleotides line up with TRBD1. Germline CDR1 and CDR2: MNHNS and SASEGT. The V segment lost 5 bases and the J segment 4 bases; nucleotides outside the gene matches: 7. CDR3 size: 15 residues. CDR3 bases: TGTGCCAGCAGTCAGTACAGGGGATCCACCGGGGAGCTGTTTTTT. As protein: CASSQYRGSTGELFF.

The gene calls are TRBV5-6 and TRBJ2-2; TRBD2 is a possible D gene (5 bases). CDR3 length: 15 amino acids. Per the germline V gene, CDR1 is SGHDT and CDR2 is YYEEEE. V lost 3 bases, J lost 5 bases, and 14 bases lay in between. The CDR3 spells CASSSLRAGTGELFF. CDR3 nucleotides: TGTGCCAGCAGCTCGCTAAGGGCGGGTACCGGGGAGCTGTTTTTT.

This rearrangement joins TRBV14 to TRBJ1-1, with D tentatively TRBD1 (5 bases). V was cut by 9 bases and J by 5 bases, with 13 bases left in between. The germline gives CDR1 SGHDN, CDR2 FVKESK. CDR3 length: 12 amino acids. CDR3 sequence: CASGPGWTEAFF. Here the CDR3 DNA reads TGTGCCAGTGGTCCAGGGTGGACTGAAGCTTTCTTT.

This clone was observed a few times. The V and J genes are TRBV5-1 and TRBJ2-2, with D possibly being TRBD1 (7 bases). V was pared by 4 bases and J by 4 bases, with 14 bases between. The CDR3 has 15 residues. Germline V lookup: CDR1 SGHRS, CDR2 YFSETQ. The CDR3 loop is CASSPGTAGTGELFF. The CDR3 region has the DNA TGCGCCAGCAGCCCCGGGACAGCGGGCACCGGGGAGCTGTTTTTT. Using reference TRBV5-1 and TRBJ2-2 for the parts outside the CDR3, the full variable domain is KAGVTQTPRYLIKTRGQQVTLSCSPISGHRSVSWYQQTPGQGLQFLFEYFSETQRNKGNFPGRFSGRQFSNSRSEMNVSTLELGDSALYLCASSPGTAGTGELFFGEGSRLTVL.

This clone was counted many times. The chain uses TRBV11-2 and TRBJ2-3, with TRBD2 as a possible D gene (5 bases). The V end lost 3 bases, the J end lost 2 bases, and 15 bases lay between the germline ends. CDR3 length: 16 amino acids. The germline gives CDR1 SGHAT, CDR2 FQNNGV. CDR3 amino acids: CASSLSERSFTDTQYF. The CDR3, as DNA: TGTGCCAGCAGCTTGTCGGAGCGGAGCTTCACAGATACGCAGTATTTT.

In the case of this clone: Other DNA sequences of this sample code for an identical CDR3. J is TRBJ2-3 and V is TRBV5-1, with D uncertain. V lost 0 bases and J 2 bases, leaving 7 bases between the germline ends. Germline V lookup: CDR1 SGHRS, CDR2 YFSETQ. The CDR3 runs 14 residues. CDR3 amino acids: CASSLVSDTDTQYF. The CDR3 nucleotides are TGCGCCAGCAGCTTGGTAAGCGACACAGATACGCAGTATTTT. The full variable domain, rest sourced from reference TRBV5-1 and TRBJ2-3, is KAGVTQTPRYLIKTRGQQVTLSCSPISGHRSVSWYQQTPGQGLQFLFEYFSETQRNKGNFPGRFSGRQFSNSRSEMNVSTLELGDSALYLCASSLVSDTDTQYFGPGTRLTVL.

This clone was observed a few times. The gene calls are TRBV12-5 and TRBJ1-2; D might be TRBD1 (5 bases). The germline V gene encodes CDR1 LGHNT and CDR2 FRNRAP. The germline V and J ends were trimmed by 5 bases and 5 bases, with 15 bases remaining between them. This CDR3 comprises 14 residues. The CDR3 here is CASGRETGVYGYTF. Here the CDR3 DNA reads TGTGCTAGTGGTCGGGAAACGGGGGTTTATGGCTACACCTTC.